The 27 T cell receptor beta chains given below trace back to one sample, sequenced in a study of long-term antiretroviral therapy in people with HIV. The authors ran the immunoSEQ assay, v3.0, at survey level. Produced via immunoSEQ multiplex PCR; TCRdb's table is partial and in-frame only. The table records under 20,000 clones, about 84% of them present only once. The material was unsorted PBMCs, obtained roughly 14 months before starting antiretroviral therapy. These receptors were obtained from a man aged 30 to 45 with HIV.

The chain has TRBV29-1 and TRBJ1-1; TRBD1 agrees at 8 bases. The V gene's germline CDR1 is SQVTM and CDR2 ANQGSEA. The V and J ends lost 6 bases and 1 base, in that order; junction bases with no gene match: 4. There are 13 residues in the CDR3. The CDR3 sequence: CSVRTGTNTEAFF. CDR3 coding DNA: TGCAGCGTGCGGACAGGGACGAACACTGAAGCTTTCTTT.

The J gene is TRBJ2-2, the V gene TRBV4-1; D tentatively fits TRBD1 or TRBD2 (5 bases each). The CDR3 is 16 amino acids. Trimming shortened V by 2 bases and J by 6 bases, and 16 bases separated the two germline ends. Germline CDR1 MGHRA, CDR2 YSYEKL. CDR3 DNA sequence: TGCGCCAGCAGCCAATCCGGGACCCGGGGTCCCGGGGAGCTGTTTTTT. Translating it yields CASSQSGTRGPGELFF.

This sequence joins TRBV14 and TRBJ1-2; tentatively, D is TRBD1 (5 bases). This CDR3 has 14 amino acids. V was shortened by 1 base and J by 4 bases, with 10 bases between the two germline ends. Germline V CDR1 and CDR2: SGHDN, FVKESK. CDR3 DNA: TGTGCCAGCAGCCAAGTCGCGGGGGGCTATGGCTACACCTTC. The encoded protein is CASSQVAGGYGYTF.

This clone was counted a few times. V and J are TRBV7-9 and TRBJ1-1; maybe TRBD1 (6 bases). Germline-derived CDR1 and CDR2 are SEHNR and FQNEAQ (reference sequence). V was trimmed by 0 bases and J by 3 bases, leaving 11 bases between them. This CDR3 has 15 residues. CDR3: CASSLANRADTEAFF. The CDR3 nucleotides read TGTGCCAGCAGCTTAGCTAACAGGGCCGACACTGAAGCTTTCTTT.

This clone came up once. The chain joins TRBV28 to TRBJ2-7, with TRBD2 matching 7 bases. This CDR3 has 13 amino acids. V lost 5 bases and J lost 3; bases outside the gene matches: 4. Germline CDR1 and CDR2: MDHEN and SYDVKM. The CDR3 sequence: CASSGAGDYEQYF. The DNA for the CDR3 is TGTGCCAGCAGTGGGGCGGGAGACTACGAGCAGTACTTC.

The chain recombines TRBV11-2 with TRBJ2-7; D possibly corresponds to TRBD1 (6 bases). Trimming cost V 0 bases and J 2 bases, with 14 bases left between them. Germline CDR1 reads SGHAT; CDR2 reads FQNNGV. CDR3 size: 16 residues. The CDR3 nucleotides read TGTGCCAGCAGCTTAGACGGTGTACAGGGAGCCTACGAGCAGTACTTC. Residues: CASSLDGVQGAYEQYF.

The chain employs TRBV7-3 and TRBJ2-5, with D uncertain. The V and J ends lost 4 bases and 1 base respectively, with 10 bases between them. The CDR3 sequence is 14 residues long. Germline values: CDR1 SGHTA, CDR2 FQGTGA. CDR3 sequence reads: CASSSGPSQETQYF. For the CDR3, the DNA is TGTGCCAGCAGCTCTGGACCGAGCCAAGAGACCCAGTACTTC.

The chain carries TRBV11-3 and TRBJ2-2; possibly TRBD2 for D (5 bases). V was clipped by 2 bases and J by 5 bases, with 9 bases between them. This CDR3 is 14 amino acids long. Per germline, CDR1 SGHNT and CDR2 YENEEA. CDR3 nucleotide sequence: TGTGCCAGCAGCTTATCCCGGGGAACCGGGGAGCTGTTTTTT. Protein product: CASSLSRGTGELFF.

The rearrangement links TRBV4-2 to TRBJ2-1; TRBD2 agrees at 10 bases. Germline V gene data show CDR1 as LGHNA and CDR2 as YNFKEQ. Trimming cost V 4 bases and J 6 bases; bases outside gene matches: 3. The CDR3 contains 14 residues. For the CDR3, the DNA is TGTGCCAGCAGCCGAAGCGGGGGGGGCAATGAGCAGTTCTTC. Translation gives CASSRSGGGNEQFF.

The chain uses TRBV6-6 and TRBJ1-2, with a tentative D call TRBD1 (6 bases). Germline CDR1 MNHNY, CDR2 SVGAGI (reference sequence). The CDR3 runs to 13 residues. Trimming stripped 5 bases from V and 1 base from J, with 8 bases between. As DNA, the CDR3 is TGTGCCAGCAGTCAGGGGTTTAACTATGGCTACACCTTC. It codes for CASSQGFNYGYTF.

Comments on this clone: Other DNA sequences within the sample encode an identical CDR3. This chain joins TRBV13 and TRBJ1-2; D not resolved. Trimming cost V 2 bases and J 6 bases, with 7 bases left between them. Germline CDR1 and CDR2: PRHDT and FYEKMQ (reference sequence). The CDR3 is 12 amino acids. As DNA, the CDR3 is TGTGCCAGCAGCTTAAGAGATAATGGCTACACCTTC. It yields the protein CASSLRDNGYTF.

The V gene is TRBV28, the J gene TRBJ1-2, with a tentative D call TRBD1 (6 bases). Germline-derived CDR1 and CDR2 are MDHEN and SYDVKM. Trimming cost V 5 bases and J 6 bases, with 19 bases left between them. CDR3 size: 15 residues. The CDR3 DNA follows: TGTGCCAGCAGTCCCCAGGGGATTGTGGGAGATGGCTACACCTTC. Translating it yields CASSPQGIVGDGYTF.

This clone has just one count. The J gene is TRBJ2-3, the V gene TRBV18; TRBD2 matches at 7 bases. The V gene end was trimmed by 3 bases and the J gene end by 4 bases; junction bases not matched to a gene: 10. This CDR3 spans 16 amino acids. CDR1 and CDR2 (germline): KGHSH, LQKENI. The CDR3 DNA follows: TGTGCCAGCTCACCCGTAGGGCGGGAGAGCGCAGATACGCAGTATTTT. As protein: CASSPVGRESADTQYF. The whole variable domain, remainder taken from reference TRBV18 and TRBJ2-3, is NAGVMQNPRHLVRRRGQEARLRCSPMKGHSHVYWYRQLPEEGLKFMVYLQKENIIDESGMPKERFSAEFPKEGPSILRIQQVVRGDSAAYFCASSPVGRESADTQYFGPGTRLTVL.

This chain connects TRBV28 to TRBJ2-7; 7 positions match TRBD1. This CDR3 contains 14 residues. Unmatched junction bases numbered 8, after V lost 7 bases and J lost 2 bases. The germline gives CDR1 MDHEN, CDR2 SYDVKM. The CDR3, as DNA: TGTGCCAGCACCAATCTCGGACAGGCCTACGAGCAGTACTTC. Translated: CASTNLGQAYEQYF.

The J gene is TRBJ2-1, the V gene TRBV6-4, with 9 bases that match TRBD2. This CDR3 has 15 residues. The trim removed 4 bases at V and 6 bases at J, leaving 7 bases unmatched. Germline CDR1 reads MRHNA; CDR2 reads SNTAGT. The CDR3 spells CASSATSGAPNEQFF. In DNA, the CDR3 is TGTGCCAGCAGTGCGACTAGCGGAGCGCCCAATGAGCAGTTCTTC.

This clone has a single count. The CDR3 DNA sequence: TGTGCCAGCTCACCAACAGCGGAGAGCTCCTACGAGCAGTACTTC. It encodes CASSPTAESSYEQYF. The chain links TRBV18 to TRBJ2-7; the D gene is possibly TRBD2 (5 bases). Germline V lookup: CDR1 KGHSH, CDR2 LQKENI. This CDR3 comprises 15 residues. The ends were cut back, 2 bases at V and 0 bases at J, with 11 bases in the middle.

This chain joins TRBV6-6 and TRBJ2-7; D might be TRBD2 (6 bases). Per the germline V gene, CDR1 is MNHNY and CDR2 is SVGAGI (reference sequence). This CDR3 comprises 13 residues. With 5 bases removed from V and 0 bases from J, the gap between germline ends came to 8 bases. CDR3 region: CASSGGLSYEQYF. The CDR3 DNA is TGTGCCAGCAGTGGGGGACTCTCCTACGAGCAGTACTTC.

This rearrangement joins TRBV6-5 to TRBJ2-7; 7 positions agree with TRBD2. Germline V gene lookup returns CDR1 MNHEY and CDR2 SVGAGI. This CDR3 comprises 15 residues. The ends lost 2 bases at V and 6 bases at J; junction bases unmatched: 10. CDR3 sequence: CASSYGVGGPGEQYF. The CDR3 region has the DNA TGTGCCAGCAGTTACGGGGTGGGAGGGCCGGGCGAGCAGTACTTC.

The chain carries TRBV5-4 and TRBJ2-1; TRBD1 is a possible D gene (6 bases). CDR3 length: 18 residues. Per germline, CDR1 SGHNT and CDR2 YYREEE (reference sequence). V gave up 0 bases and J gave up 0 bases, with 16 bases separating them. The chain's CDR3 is CASSLALTTDSSYNEQFF. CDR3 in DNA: TGTGCCAGCAGCTTGGCACTGACGACGGACAGCTCCTACAATGAGCAGTTCTTC.

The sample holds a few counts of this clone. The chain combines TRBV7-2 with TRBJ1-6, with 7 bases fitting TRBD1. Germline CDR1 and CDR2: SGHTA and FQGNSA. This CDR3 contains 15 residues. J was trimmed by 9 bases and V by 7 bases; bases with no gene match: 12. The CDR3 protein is CASTLQGMMISPLHF. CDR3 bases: TGTGCCAGCACCCTACAGGGGATGATGATTTCACCCCTCCACTTT.

CDR3 sequence reads: CASSELGTTGELFF. CDR3 in DNA: TGTGCCAGCAGTGAACTAGGGACGACCGGGGAGCTGTTTTTT. V usage is TRBV6-4 and J usage is TRBJ2-2; D could derive from TRBD1 or TRBD2 (5 bases each). The CDR3 loop spans 14 amino acids. Germline CDR1 reads MRHNA; CDR2 reads SNTAGT. With 3 bases removed from V and 5 bases from J, the gap between germline ends came to 10 bases.

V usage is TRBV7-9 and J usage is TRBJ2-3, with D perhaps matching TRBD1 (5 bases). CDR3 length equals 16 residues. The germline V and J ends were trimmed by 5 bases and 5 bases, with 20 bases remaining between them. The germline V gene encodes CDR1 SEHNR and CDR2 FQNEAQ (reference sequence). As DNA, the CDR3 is TGTGCCAGCAGCCATCCGGGCGGTCAGGGTGGAGATACGCAGTATTTT. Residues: CASSHPGGQGGDTQYF.

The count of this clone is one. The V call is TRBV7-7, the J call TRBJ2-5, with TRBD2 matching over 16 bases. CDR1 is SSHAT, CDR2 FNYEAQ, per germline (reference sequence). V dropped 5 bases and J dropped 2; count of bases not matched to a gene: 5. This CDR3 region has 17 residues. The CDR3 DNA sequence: TGTGCCAGCAGCCTGGGACTAGCGGGGGGGACTCAAGAGACCCAGTACTTC. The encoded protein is CASSLGLAGGTQETQYF.

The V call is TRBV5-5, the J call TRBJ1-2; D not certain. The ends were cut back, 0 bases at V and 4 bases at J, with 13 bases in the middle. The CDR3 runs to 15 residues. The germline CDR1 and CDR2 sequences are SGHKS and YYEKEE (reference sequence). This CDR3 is CASSLGTLGPYGYTF. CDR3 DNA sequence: TGTGCCAGCAGCTTGGGGACCTTAGGGCCCTATGGCTACACCTTC.

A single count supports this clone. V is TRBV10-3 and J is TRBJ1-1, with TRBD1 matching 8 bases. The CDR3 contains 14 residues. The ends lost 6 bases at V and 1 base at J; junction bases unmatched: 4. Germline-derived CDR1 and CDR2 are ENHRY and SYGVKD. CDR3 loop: CAIRATGENTEAFF. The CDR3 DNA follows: TGTGCCATCAGGGCGACAGGGGAGAACACTGAAGCTTTCTTT.

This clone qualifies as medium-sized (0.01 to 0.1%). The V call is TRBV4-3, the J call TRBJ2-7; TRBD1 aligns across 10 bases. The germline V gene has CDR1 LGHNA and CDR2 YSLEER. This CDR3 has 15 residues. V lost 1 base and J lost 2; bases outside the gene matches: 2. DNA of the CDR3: TGCGCCAGCAGCCAAGGACAGGGGGCGCCCTACGAGCAGTACTTC. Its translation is CASSQGQGAPYEQYF.

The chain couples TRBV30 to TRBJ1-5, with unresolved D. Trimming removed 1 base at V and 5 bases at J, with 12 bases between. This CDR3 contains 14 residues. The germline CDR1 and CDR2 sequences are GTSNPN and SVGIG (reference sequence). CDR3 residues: CAWSAGTADQPQHF. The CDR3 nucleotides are TGTGCCTGGAGTGCTGGAACCGCAGATCAGCCCCAGCATTTT.